This TCR beta chain was captured in a study of low-dose radiotherapy and immunotherapy resistance in tumors (dated by TCRdb to between 2021 and 2022). Regarding the study in general: In Cohort 1, 0.5 Gy per fraction was delivered every 2 weeks, and a total PTV dose of 6.5 Gy was prescribed. Cohort 2 received 1 Gy per fraction every two weeks, with a total of 13 Gy over 26 weeks. Patients were given nivolumab as a 240 mg flat dose every two weeks and ipilimumab at 1 mg/kg every six weeks, with both drugs delivered intravenously. Cyclophosphamide 200 mg/m2 was given intravenously every two weeks, one day before each radiation and immunotherapy administration. Patients took aspirin 300 mg orally once daily for four cycles, starting on cycle 1 day 1. No randomization into treatment groups was done for the people taking part in the trial. Eight patients were included in the translational analysis: three from the first dose cohort and the first five from the second dose cohort.

Taken with the paper, the label for time point translates to: before trial treatment. Donors were enrolled in RACIN, a single-arm phase I dose-escalation trial in which nivolumab, ipilimumab, aspirin, low-dose cyclophosphamide and low-dose radiotherapy were combined. Patients with advanced, TIL-negative solid tumors were considered eligible. This clonotype showed up many times. What this receptor recognizes is not known. No much larger clone exists at a distance of one base, and base qualities are not known. The instrument was an Illumina HiSeq 2500. To make first-strand cDNA, Superscript III was used along with a set of TRAV- and TRBV-specific primers so that both the TCRalpha and TCRbeta chains were covered. An approximately 18-cycle PCR with Phusion amplified the TCRs, pairing a constant-region primer with the adapter that was attached to the V primers. The isolated mRNA was amplified using the MessageAmp II aRNA Amplification Kit, with in vitro transcription performed for about 15 hours at 37 degrees C. The Dynabeads mRNA DIRECT Purification Kit was used to isolate the mRNA for TCR sequencing. Indexed Illumina adapters were added in a second Phusion PCR of approximately 25 cycles, after which AMPure XP beads were used to purify the products. As for the authors' bioinformatics: Custom Perl scripts pooled TCR sequences encoding the same protein, removed out-of-frame sequences and computed each clonotype's abundance. Any TCR sequence supported by only a single read was excluded from analysis. The metrics used to describe the repertoires included Shannon entropy, Gini index, clonality, richness, and the frequency of TCRs shared between repertoires. TCRdb's own reprocessing of the public reads used fastp at Q25 and MiXCR and kept productive beta chains. Identical CDR3 protein sequences are pooled into one entry, listed with their most common genes and DNA. These V and J calls are TCRdb output, not the study's own analysis. The sample data list more than 50,000 distinct CDR3 sequences, and 26% of these were observed just once. 6.6% of the sample is taken by the ten largest.

This material consisted of PBMCs, taken before treatment. The TCR originated in a male donor with rectosigmoid adenocarcinoma.

The CDR3 amino acid sequence is: CASSHIPGQGAYEQYF. The nucleotide sequence is given as TGCGCCAGCAGCCACATACCGGGACAGGGGGCCTACGAGCAGTACTTC. The rearrangement combines TRBV4-1 with TRBJ2-7, with TRBD1 matching 11 junction bases. Unmatched junction bases come to 6, with V trimmed by 3 bases and J by 2 bases. The germline V gene supplies CDR1 MGHRA and CDR2 YSYEKL. Spanning cysteine to phenylalanine, the CDR3 consists of 16 amino acids. The DNA shown is the 48-base CDR3, in frame from base 1.